The 13 T cell receptor beta chains below were found in one sample sequenced in a study of CD8 T cells in ankylosing spondylitis (dated by TCRdb to 2017 to 2019). No antigen is known for these receptors. Library preparation used 5' RACE. Sequencing instrument: Illumina HiSeq 2500. In-frame beta chains were kept once TCRdb had trimmed the public reads at Q25 with fastp and called clones with MiXCR. Each entry merges the rows of one CDR3 protein and shows their most common DNA and genes. The sample profile shows 700,000 or so distinct CDR3 sequences; under 20% of them were found once. The ten largest clones add up to 15% to 20% of the sample. General findings and caveats noted by the study authors: A TCR beta motif of fewer than 10 highly homologous amino acid variants appeared characteristic of blood from ankylosing spondylitis patients.

The specimen was blood, either unsorted or a sorted T cell fraction (not recorded which). These receptors originate from a male donor with ankylosing spondylitis.

In DNA form, the CDR3 reads TGTGCCAGCAGCCTACCAAAACAAAACATTCAGTACTTC. This gives the protein CASSLPKQNIQYF. The genes are TRBV11-2 and TRBJ2-4, with no clear D. V was clipped by 5 bases and J by 5 bases, with 10 bases between them. Germline V gene lookup returns CDR1 SGHAT and CDR2 FQNNGV. The CDR3 spans 13 residues.

This clonotype was counted ten times or more. This chain connects TRBV12-3 or TRBV12-4 to TRBJ2-2, with 9 nucleotides matching TRBD2. V was clipped by 5 bases and J by 1 base; unmatched bases: 5. The CDR3 is 16 residues long. As DNA, the CDR3 is TGTGCCAGCAGTCTCGAGACTAGCGGGAACACCGGGGAGCTGTTTTTT. It codes for CASSLETSGNTGELFF.

V and J are TRBV9 and TRBJ2-1, with 8 nucleotides matching TRBD1. The CDR3 has 16 amino acids. The germline V gene has CDR1 SGDLS and CDR2 YYNGEE. The CDR3 DNA reads TGTGCGACCAGCCAGGGGGCTAGCGACTCCTACAATGAGCAGTTCTTC. It encodes CATSQGASDSYNEQFF.

This clonotype was counted only a few times. V and J are TRBV20-1 and TRBJ2-7, with a tentative D call TRBD2 (6 bases). V lost 6 bases, J lost 6 bases, and 18 bases lay in between. This CDR3 contains 13 residues. Germline V CDR1 and CDR2: DFQATT, SNEGSKA (reference sequence). The CDR3 coding sequence is TGCAGTGCACCGCCCGGGGGTCGGGGCGAGCAGTACTTC. Translated, it gives CSAPPGGRGEQYF.

The CDR3 sequence: CSAGGHQISYEQYF. CDR3 DNA: TGCAGTGCGGGGGGACACCAAATCTCCTACGAGCAGTACTTC. The V gene is TRBV20-1, the J gene TRBJ2-7; the D call may be TRBD1 or TRBD2 (6 bases each). CDR1 and CDR2 from the germline V gene are DFQATT and SNEGSKA (reference sequence). The CDR3 runs 14 residues. V gave up 6 bases and J gave up 0 bases, with 15 bases separating them.

In its sample, this clonotype was seen a few times. This sequence joins TRBV20-1 and TRBJ1-1; 8 nucleotides match TRBD1. This CDR3 is 13 amino acids long. J lost 2 bases, V lost 4 bases, and 3 bases had no gene match. From germline, CDR1 is DFQATT and CDR2 SNEGSKA (reference sequence). In nucleotides, the CDR3 is TGCAGTGCTACCGACAGGGGAAACACTGAAGCTTTCTTT. This encodes CSATDRGNTEAFF.

This clonotype was seen many times. CDR3 in amino acids: CSAPAGGVPSYNEQFF. The CDR3 region has the DNA TGCAGTGCTCCGGCCGGGGGGGTTCCTTCCTACAATGAGCAGTTCTTC. The chain couples TRBV20-1 to TRBJ2-1; TRBD2 matches 8 bases. V shed 5 bases, J shed 1 base, and the junction held 10 bases outside the gene matches. Germline V lookup: CDR1 DFQATT, CDR2 SNEGSKA (reference sequence). There are 16 residues in the CDR3.

On this clonotype itself: This may be a read error, as it is one base from a much larger clone. The chain uses TRBV12-3 or TRBV12-4 and TRBJ2-1, with D perhaps TRBD1 or TRBD2 (5 bases each). V gave up 2 bases and J gave up 4 bases, with 15 bases separating them. The CDR3 consists of 16 residues. The CDR3 nucleotides are TGTGCCAGCAGTTTACCGTCGAGGGGACCTTACAATGAGCAGTTCTTC. Its protein is CASSLPSRGPYNEQFF.

The chain recombines TRBV2 with TRBJ2-5; D is unresolved. The V end was cut by 6 bases, the J end by 2 bases, with 10 bases between. The CDR3 contains 13 residues. Germline V lookup: CDR1 SNHLY, CDR2 FYNNEI. The CDR3: CASRGLGQETQYF. CDR3 nucleotides: TGTGCCAGCAGAGGGCTAGGACAAGAGACCCAGTACTTC.

The chain joins TRBV30 to TRBJ2-7; possibly TRBD1 for D (5 bases). V lost 1 base and J 5 bases, leaving 9 bases between the germline ends. CDR1 is GTSNPN and CDR2 is SVGIG in the germline V gene (reference sequence). This CDR3 is built from 12 residues. The CDR3 DNA follows: TGTGCCTGGAGTGGGCAGGGCCACGAGCAGTACTTC. Encoded protein: CAWSGQGHEQYF.

The V gene is TRBV6-6, the J gene TRBJ2-1; TRBD1 matches 8 bases. The J segment lost 9 bases and the V segment lost 6 bases, leaving 7 bases of the junction unmatched. CDR1 MNHNY and CDR2 SVGAGI come from the germline V gene (reference sequence). This CDR3 region has 13 residues. The CDR3: CASRLQGVGEQFF. DNA of the CDR3: TGTGCCAGCAGGCTACAGGGGGTGGGTGAGCAGTTCTTC.

This clonotype was counted between two and nine times. The rearrangement joins TRBV5-1 to TRBJ2-1; D remains ambiguous. CDR3 length: 16 residues. The germline V gene encodes CDR1 SGHRS and CDR2 YFSETQ. The germline V and J ends were trimmed by 3 bases and 0 bases, with 13 bases remaining between them. CDR3 nucleotide sequence: TGCGCCAGCAGCTCAGACCCATACCCCTCCTACAATGAGCAGTTCTTC. It specifies CASSSDPYPSYNEQFF.

This chain connects TRBV5-1 to TRBJ1-6; tentatively, D is TRBD1 (6 bases). CDR3 length: 16 amino acids. The ends were cut back, 2 bases at V and 7 bases at J, with 16 bases in the middle. The germline V gene encodes CDR1 SGHRS and CDR2 YFSETQ. CDR3 sequence (DNA): TGCGCCAGCAGCTTAACAGGGAGGACCCTAAATTCACCCCTCCACTTT. Protein sequence: CASSLTGRTLNSPLHF.